This entry lists 11 T cell receptor beta chains sequenced from one sample in a study of shared clonotypes between healthy human individuals. TCRdb keeps only in-frame clones here, not all; method: immunoSEQ multiplex PCR. The sample includes about 2.4 million clones, roughly 93% seen only once; the top ten take around 0.4%. Sequencing was performed on naive CD4+ T cells from PBMCs. Subset denoted: CD45RA+ positively selected. The origin of the receptors is a man younger than 35 in good health. Some clones in this sample may be carry-over from other donors' samples.

Notes on this clone: Other DNA sequences in this sample translate to the same CDR3. The chain couples TRBV10-3 to TRBJ1-3; D unclear. The germline V gene encodes CDR1 ENHRY and CDR2 SYGVKD. The CDR3 totals 14 residues. V lost 4 bases and J lost 0, with 7 bases in between. The CDR3 region is CAISGTDSGNTIYF. In nucleotides, the CDR3 is TGTGCCATCAGTGGCACGGACTCTGGAAACACCATATATTTT.

The chain couples TRBV5-1 to TRBJ2-5; 8 positions match TRBD2. Germline assignment: CDR1 SGHRS and CDR2 YFSETQ. J was trimmed by 5 bases and V by 1 base; bases with no gene match: 4. This CDR3 is built from 14 residues. The CDR3 loop reads CASSLSSSGETQYF. CDR3 nucleotide sequence: TGCGCCAGCAGCTTGTCGTCTAGCGGGGAGACCCAGTACTTC. Combining the CDR3 with reference TRBV5-1 and TRBJ2-5 gives the whole variable domain KAGVTQTPRYLIKTRGQQVTLSCSPISGHRSVSWYQQTPGQGLQFLFEYFSETQRNKGNFPGRFSGRQFSNSRSEMNVSTLELGDSALYLCASSLSSSGETQYFGPGTRLLVL.

This chain connects TRBV2 to TRBJ2-2; possibly TRBD2 for D (5 bases). The CDR3 is made up of 14 amino acids. In germline, CDR1 is SNHLY, CDR2 FYNNEI. V shed 4 bases and J shed 7 bases, with 13 bases lying between them. CDR3 DNA sequence: TGTGCCAGCAGTGTGGAGCGGAAGGGCGGGGAGCTGTTTTTT. Translating it yields CASSVERKGGELFF.

V is TRBV6-1 and J is TRBJ1-1, with 9 bases aligning to TRBD1. Trimming cost V 0 bases and J 4 bases; bases outside gene matches: 3. Germline assignment: CDR1 MNHNS and CDR2 SASEGT. This CDR3 comprises 15 residues. This CDR3 is CASSEAQGATTEAFF. The CDR3 region has the DNA TGTGCCAGCAGTGAAGCACAGGGGGCAACCACTGAAGCTTTCTTT.

The chain employs TRBV11-2 and TRBJ1-5, with a weak D call TRBD1 (6 bases). Germline CDR1 SGHAT, CDR2 FQNNGV. The CDR3 runs to 15 residues. V gave up 5 bases and J gave up 2 bases, with 13 bases separating them. The DNA for the CDR3 is TGTGCCAGCAGCCTAACGGGGGCCGGCAATCAGCCCCAGCATTTT. Encoded protein: CASSLTGAGNQPQHF.

The rearrangement links TRBV6-6 to TRBJ2-5; D remains unclear. Deletions cut 0 bases from V and 4 bases from J, with 9 bases between. Germline loops: CDR1 MNHNY, CDR2 SVGAGI (reference sequence). This CDR3 has 14 amino acids. CDR3 loop: CASSYSLSGETQYF. The CDR3 DNA follows: TGTGCCAGCAGTTACTCGCTTTCGGGAGAGACCCAGTACTTC.

This chain joins TRBV10-2 and TRBJ2-5; D remains ambiguous. V was pared by 6 bases and J by 1 base, with 3 bases between. Germline assignment: CDR1 WSHSY and CDR2 SAAADI. The length of the CDR3 is 11 residues. CDR3 residues: CASRRQETQYF. The CDR3 DNA is TGCGCCAGCAGACGCCAAGAGACCCAGTACTTC.

V and J are TRBV5-1 and TRBJ2-7; 7 positions agree with TRBD1. V lost 2 bases to trimming and J lost 3 bases; unmatched junction nucleotides: 8. From germline, CDR1 is SGHRS and CDR2 YFSETQ. This CDR3 contains 15 residues. Here the CDR3 DNA reads TGCGCCAGCAGCTTATTTACGGGACAGTACTACGAGCAGTACTTC. Translated: CASSLFTGQYYEQYF.

The rearrangement links TRBV9 to TRBJ2-5; the D is unclear. The CDR3 spans 14 residues. Trimming pared 5 bases from V and 5 bases from J, leaving 16 bases between. Germline V CDR1 and CDR2: SGDLS, YYNGEE. Here the CDR3 reads CASSKPGPGETQYF. The CDR3, as DNA: TGTGCCAGCAGTAAGCCGGGCCCCGGGGAGACCCAGTACTTC. The whole variable domain, filled in from reference TRBV9 and TRBJ2-5, reads DSGVTQTPKHLITATGQRVTLRCSPRSGDLSVYWYQQSLDQGLQFLIQYYNGEERAKGNILERFSAQQFPDLHSELNLSSLELGDSALYFCASSKPGPGETQYFGPGTRLLVL.

This clone was picked up one time. J is TRBJ2-7 and V is TRBV2, with 7 bases matching TRBD1. Per germline, CDR1 SNHLY and CDR2 FYNNEI. The CDR3 consists of 16 residues. V trimming: 4 bases; J trimming: 12 bases; junction bases outside the gene matches: 21. CDR3 sequence (DNA): TGTGCCAGCAGTGGGTATAGACAGGGAACCTACGAATTTTTGTACTTC. It yields the protein CASSGYRQGTYEFLYF.

The J gene is TRBJ2-5, the V gene TRBV28; D gene ambiguous. The J call may be in error: the DNA end matches TRBJ2-7 better. The germline V gene has CDR1 MDHEN and CDR2 SYDVKM. The CDR3 sequence is 13 residues long. CDR3 in amino acids: CASSLFGYHEQYF. CDR3 DNA: TGTGCCAGCAGTTTATTTGGCTACCACGAGCAGTACTTC.